These 15 T cell receptor beta chains were sequenced from one sample in a study of CD8+CD57+ T cells in acquired aplastic anemia. Patients chosen for sequencing had shown CD8+CD57+ cell expansion by flow cytometry. Genomic DNA constituted the template upon which TCR beta VDJ and CDR3 profiling was performed. Each CDR3 protein is one row after TCRdb ran MiXCR on the reads. Among around 150,000 distinct CDR3 sequences listed, around 48% were seen once. Input material: sorted CD4+, CD8+, or CD8+CD57+ T cells (not recorded which) from PBMCs. Receptors originate from a human donor with aplastic anemia.

This clonotype has just one count. The rearrangement uses TRBV19 and TRBJ1-1, with D unclear. Trimming shortened V by 4 bases and J by 1 base, and 7 bases separated the two germline ends. This CDR3 spans 13 amino acids. CDR1 is LNHDA and CDR2 is SQIVND in the germline V gene (reference sequence). The DNA for the CDR3 is TGTGCCAGTAGTACCGACGAGAACACTGAAGCTTTCTTT. This translates into CASSTDENTEAFF.

The rearrangement uses TRBV14 and TRBJ1-3, with TRBD1 matching 10 bases. This CDR3 has 21 residues. The germline CDR1 and CDR2 sequences are SGHDN and FVKESK. With V trimmed by 3 bases and J by 3 bases, 20 bases remained unmatched. The CDR3 DNA is TGTGCCAGCAGCCAGGAAAGATTTTCGACAGGGGGCGCCTCCGGTGGAAACACCATATATTTT. Its protein is CASSQERFSTGGASGGNTIYF.

This clonotype was seen a handful of times. The gene calls are TRBV6-2 or TRBV6-3 and TRBJ2-3, with a possible D match to TRBD2 (6 bases). Germline assignment: CDR1 MNHEY and CDR2 SVGEGT. Trimming removed 2 bases from V and 8 bases from J, with 20 bases in between. The CDR3 is 16 residues long. The CDR3 DNA sequence: TGTGCCAGCAGTTACCGAGGTAGCGGAGCCTCGGGTACGCAGTATTTT. This encodes CASSYRGSGASGTQYF.

This rearrangement joins TRBV11-1 to TRBJ1-3; TRBD1 is a possible D gene (6 bases). V was clipped by 4 bases and J by 0 bases, with 13 bases between them. Germline V gives CDR1 SGHAT, CDR2 FQDESV (reference sequence). This CDR3 spans 16 amino acids. CDR3 sequence reads: CASSSETGDSGNTIYF. CDR3 sequence (DNA): TGTGCCAGCAGCTCCGAGACAGGCGACTCTGGAAACACCATATATTTT.

This clonotype was seen a few times. A clone one base away is much larger, so this may be a read error. This chain links TRBV11-2 with TRBJ1-4, with a weak D call TRBD1 (6 bases). The CDR3 covers 16 residues. Germline V lookup: CDR1 SGHAT, CDR2 FQNNGV. In DNA, the CDR3 is TGTGCCAGCAGCTTAGGCGGGGGCGGTGGTAATGAAGAACTGTTTTTT. It yields the protein CASSLGGGGGNEELFF.

The chain recombines TRBV10-2 with TRBJ2-3, with TRBD2 matching 9 bases. The J segment lost 0 bases and the V segment lost 7 bases, leaving 5 bases of the junction unmatched. Germline CDR1 reads WSHSY; CDR2 reads SAAADI. The CDR3 is 15 residues long. DNA of the CDR3: TGCGCCAGCATCCGCGGGAGGGCTAGCACAGATACGCAGTATTTT. Encoded protein: CASIRGRASTDTQYF.

This clonotype has at least ten counts. The V call is TRBV2, the J call TRBJ1-1; D might be TRBD1 (5 bases). From germline, CDR1 is SNHLY and CDR2 FYNNEI. V was pared by 4 bases and J by 4 bases, with 13 bases between. The CDR3 consists of 14 residues. The chain's CDR3 is CASSAGLMSTEAFF. The DNA of the CDR3 is TGTGCCAGCAGTGCGGGACTTATGAGCACTGAAGCTTTCTTT.

Worth noting for this clonotype: Compared with germline, one end of the junction differs, possibly owing to a read error. The chain carries TRBV12-3 or TRBV12-4 and TRBJ2-7; the D is unclear. The CDR3 runs 11 residues. CDR3 DNA sequence: TGTGCCATCAGTTTAGGCCAAGGGCAGTACTTC. Its protein product is CAISLGQGQYF.

The chain uses TRBV7-2 and TRBJ2-7, with TRBD2 matching over 8 bases. The CDR3 spans 15 residues. J gave up 0 bases and V 3 bases, and 4 bases lay outside the gene matches. CDR1 SGHTA and CDR2 FQGNSA come from the germline V gene. CDR3 sequence (DNA): TGTGCCAGCAGCTTGTCGGGACTAGACTCCTACGAGCAGTACTTC. Protein sequence: CASSLSGLDSYEQYF.

In its sample, this clonotype was seen many times. The chain couples TRBV7-9 to TRBJ2-3; no reliable D call. Trimming stripped 5 bases from V and 4 bases from J, with 7 bases between. The CDR3 totals 12 residues. CDR1 and CDR2 (germline): SEHNR, FQNEAQ (reference sequence). The CDR3 here is CASSPQSDTQYF. DNA for the CDR3: TGTGCCAGCAGCCCGCAGTCAGATACGCAGTATTTT.

There are many counts of this clonotype. The V and J genes are TRBV6-1 and TRBJ2-5; D may be TRBD2 (6 bases). CDR3 length: 13 amino acids. Germline-derived CDR1 and CDR2 are MNHNS and SASEGT. The V gene lost 7 bases and the J gene lost 1 base, with 10 bases spanning the gap. CDR3 nucleotides: TGTGCCAGCACCGGAGGGTTCCAAGAGACCCAGTACTTC. As protein: CASTGGFQETQYF.

The chain links TRBV5-1 to TRBJ2-1; 9 nucleotides line up with TRBD2. V trimming: 5 bases; J trimming: 5 bases; junction bases outside the gene matches: 14. The germline gives CDR1 SGHRS, CDR2 YFSETQ. The length of the CDR3 is 17 residues. The CDR3 DNA reads as TGCGCCAGCAGACGAACTCTCGCGACTAGCGGCAACAATGAGCAGTTCTTC. It codes for CASRRTLATSGNNEQFF. The entire variable domain, with the rest obtained from reference TRBV5-1 and TRBJ2-1, is as follows: KAGVTQTPRYLIKTRGQQVTLSCSPISGHRSVSWYQQTPGQGLQFLFEYFSETQRNKGNFPGRFSGRQFSNSRSEMNVSTLELGDSALYLCASRRTLATSGNNEQFFGPGTRLTVL.

The sample holds many counts of this clonotype. V gene TRBV19 combines with J gene TRBJ1-2; 8 nucleotides line up with TRBD1. The CDR3 runs to 15 residues. Germline V CDR1 and CDR2: LNHDA, SQIVND (reference sequence). After removal of 6 bases from V and 4 bases from J, the junction contained 10 bases not matched to a gene. Here the CDR3 DNA reads TGTGCCAGTAGCCCAGCAGGGGGCCGTGGCTATGGCTACACCTTC. It codes for CASSPAGGRGYGYTF.

The genes are TRBV24-1 and TRBJ2-3; 11 bases align to TRBD2. The CDR3 has 15 residues. Germline V gene lookup returns CDR1 KGHDR and CDR2 SFDVKD. J lost 4 bases, V lost 3 bases, and 2 bases had no gene match. The DNA for the CDR3 is TGTGCCACCAGTGATACTAGCGGGAGCGCAGATACGCAGTATTTT. Amino acids: CATSDTSGSADTQYF.

The chain recombines TRBV29-1 with TRBJ1-2; TRBD1 matches 10 bases. The trim removed 6 bases at V and 7 bases at J, leaving 5 bases unmatched. The CDR3 length is 12 residues. Germline V CDR1 and CDR2: SQVTM, ANQGSEA. Written as DNA, the CDR3 is TGCAGCGTGCCAGGGACAGGGGTTGGCTACACCTTC. It encodes CSVPGTGVGYTF.